Sequencing of this T cell receptor beta chain was carried out in a study of cytomegalovirus exposure and HLA in healthy donors. Amplification used 60 Vbeta primers and 13 Jbeta primers. Some clones are missing from TCRdb's copy, which holds only in-frame ones; the method was immunoSEQ multiplex PCR. Of about 81,000 clones listed, 70% to 85% are singletons. CDR3 size: 18 residues. V lost 0 bases and J lost 3; bases outside the gene matches: 4. CDR1 is SGHRS, CDR2 YFSETQ, per germline. The sequenced sample consisted of PBMCs. The receptor's source is a man aged 45-60 years in good health and CMV-seropositive. The J gene is TRBJ2-6, the V gene TRBV5-1, with 12 bases matching TRBD1. CDR3 DNA: TGCGCCAGCAGCTTGGGGGACAGGGGGCGCAGTGGGGCCAACGTCCTGACTTTC. Its translation is CASSLGDRGRSGANVLTF.